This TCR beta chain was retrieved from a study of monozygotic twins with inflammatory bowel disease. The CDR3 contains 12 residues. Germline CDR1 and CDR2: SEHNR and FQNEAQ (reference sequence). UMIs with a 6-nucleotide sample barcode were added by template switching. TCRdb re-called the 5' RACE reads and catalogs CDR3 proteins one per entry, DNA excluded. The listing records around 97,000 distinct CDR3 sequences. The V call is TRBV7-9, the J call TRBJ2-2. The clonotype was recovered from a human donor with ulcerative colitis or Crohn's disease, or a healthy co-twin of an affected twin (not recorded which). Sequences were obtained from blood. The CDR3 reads CASQPNTGELFF.